This TCR beta chain derives from a study of regulatory T cells in long-lasting Graves disease. The sample's time point: newly diagnosed GD, antithyroid drugs for less than 3 months. Construction of the TCR library relied on RNA isolated from PBMCs. The length of the CDR3 is 16 residues. Per the germline V gene, CDR1 is LNHDA and CDR2 is SQIVND (reference sequence). Trimming shortened V by 0 bases and J by 3 bases, and 12 bases separated the two germline ends. In regard to this clonotype: The antigen remains unidentified.

Notes on the study in general: Favored usage of TRBV28, TRBJ1-2 and TRBJ2-5 was recorded in persistent disease.

To make TCR beta libraries, researchers used iRepertoire HTBI primers and Arm-PCR of CDR3 regions. TCRdb recomputed calls from the multiplex PCR reads with MiXCR, one row per CDR3 protein. The sample has 350,000 to 550,000 distinct CDR3 sequences, approximately 16% seen once. The same specimen was also included in a second study, on T cells in Graves' hyperthyroidism and ophthalmopathy. Turning to that study: The definition of stable Graves' hyperthyroidism was no ophthalmopathy progression within 18 months. Used for diagnoses were clinical symptoms, serum thyroxine and TRAb, thyroid ultrasound and orbital computed tomography.

The chain is built from TRBV19 and TRBJ1-5, with D possibly matching TRBD1 (5 bases). The sequencing used peripheral blood mononuclear cells (PBMCs), collected at new diagnosis, from a patient treated with antithyroid drugs. This receptor was obtained from a woman between 18 and 30 years old with Graves disease. The CDR3 here is CASSIEGGRVNQPQHF. CDR3 coding DNA: TGTGCCAGTAGTATAGAGGGGGGACGCGTCAATCAGCCCCAGCATTTT.